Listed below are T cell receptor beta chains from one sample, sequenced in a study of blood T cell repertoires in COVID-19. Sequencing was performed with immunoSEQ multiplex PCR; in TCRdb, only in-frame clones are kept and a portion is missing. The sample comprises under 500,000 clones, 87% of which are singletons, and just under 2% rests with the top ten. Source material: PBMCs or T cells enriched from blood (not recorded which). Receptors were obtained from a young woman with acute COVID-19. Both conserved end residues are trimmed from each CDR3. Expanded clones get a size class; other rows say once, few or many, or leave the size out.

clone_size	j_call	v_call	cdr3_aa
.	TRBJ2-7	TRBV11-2	ASSLVGTGGYEQY
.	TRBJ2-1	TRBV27	ASSLRGMHEQF
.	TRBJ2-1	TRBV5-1	ASSLGLAEQF
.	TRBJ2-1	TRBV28	ASSRRGEQF
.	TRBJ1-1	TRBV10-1	ASSHRQGMAF
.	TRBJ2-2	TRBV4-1	ASSPVLAGGPTGELF
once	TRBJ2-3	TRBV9	ASSALAGGTDTQY
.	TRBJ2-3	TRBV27	ASREQPDRRAQY
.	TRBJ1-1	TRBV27	ASSLSKGTGRTEAF
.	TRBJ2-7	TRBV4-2	ASSPTSGGASNEQY
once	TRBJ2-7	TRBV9	ASSVAPSGNEQY
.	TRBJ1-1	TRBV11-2	ASSLITGTEAF
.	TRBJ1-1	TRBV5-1	ASSLGTGTGDVTEAF
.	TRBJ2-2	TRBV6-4	ATVDRDEGEELF
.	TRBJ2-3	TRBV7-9	ASSTGLGTDTQY
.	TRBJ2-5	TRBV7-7	ASSLSPLRSETQY
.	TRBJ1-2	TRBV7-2	ASSFGGFNYGYT
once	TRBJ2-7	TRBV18	ASSPGSPLRTYEQY
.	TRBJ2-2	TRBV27	ASSGGQYTGELF
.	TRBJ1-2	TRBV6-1	ASSEVRQTNYGYT
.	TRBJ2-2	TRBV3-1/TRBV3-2	ASSQIRASGESNTGELF
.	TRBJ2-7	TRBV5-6	ASSRTSGFFSYEQY
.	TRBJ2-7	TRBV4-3	ASSQERSYEQY
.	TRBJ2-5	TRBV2	ASIPVLRETQY
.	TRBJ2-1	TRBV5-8	ASSFTRQSSYNEQF
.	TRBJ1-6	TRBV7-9	ASRDGQGYNSPLH
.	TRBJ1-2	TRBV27	ASSLGREDGYT
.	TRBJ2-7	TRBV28	ASSEASGSRVLREQY
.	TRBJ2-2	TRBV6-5	ASKPTGEDTGELF
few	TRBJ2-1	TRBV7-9	ASSLTSGTNNEQF
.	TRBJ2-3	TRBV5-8	ASSIGTSGRTDTQY
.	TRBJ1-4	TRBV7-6	ASSLFRGANEKLF
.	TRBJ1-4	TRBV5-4	ASSLGQGRHEKLF
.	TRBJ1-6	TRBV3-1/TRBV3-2	ASSQALAGNSPLH
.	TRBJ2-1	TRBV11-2	ASSLDRLAALNEQF
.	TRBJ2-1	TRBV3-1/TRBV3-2	ASSTRLAGGYNEQF
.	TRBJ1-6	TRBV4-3	ASSQGTEGNSPLH